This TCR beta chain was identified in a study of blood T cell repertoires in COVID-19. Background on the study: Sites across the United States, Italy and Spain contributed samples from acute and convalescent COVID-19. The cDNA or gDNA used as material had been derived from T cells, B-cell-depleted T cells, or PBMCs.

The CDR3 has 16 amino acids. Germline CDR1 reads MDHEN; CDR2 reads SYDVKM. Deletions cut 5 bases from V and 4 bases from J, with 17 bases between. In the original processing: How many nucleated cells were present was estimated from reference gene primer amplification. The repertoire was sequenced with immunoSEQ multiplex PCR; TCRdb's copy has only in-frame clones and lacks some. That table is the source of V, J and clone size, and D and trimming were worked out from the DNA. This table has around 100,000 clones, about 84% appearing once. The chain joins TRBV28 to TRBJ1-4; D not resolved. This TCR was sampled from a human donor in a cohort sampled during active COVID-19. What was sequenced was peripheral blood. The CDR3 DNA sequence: TGTGCCAGCAGTAGCGGTGCCCCTATGATTAATGAAAAACTGTTTTTT. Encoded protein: CASSSGAPMINEKLFF. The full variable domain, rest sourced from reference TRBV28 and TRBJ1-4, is DVKVTQSSRYLVKRTGEKVFLECVQDMDHENMFWYRQDPGLGLRLIYFSYDVKMKEKGDIPEGYSVSREKKERFSLILESASTNQTSMYLCASSSGAPMINEKLFFGSGTQLSVL.